The T cell receptor (beta chain) described here comes from a study of sequential checkpoint blockade in melanoma. About the study: After nivolumab or ipilimumab alone, around 24 patients had week-13 rebiopsies. Study outcomes and limitations: Pretreatment TIL clonality tracked with response in the nivolumab-first arm.

The assay was immunoSEQ multiplex PCR, and TCRdb's table has in-frame clones only and misses some. The table lists about 19,000 clones, 60% to 75% of them singletons. As regards this clone: As yet, its antigen is unknown.

Treatment: randomized to nivolumab then ipilimumab (arm A) or the reverse (arm B). This CDR3 contains 15 residues. The V gene's germline CDR1 is KGHSH and CDR2 LQKENI. V lost 3 bases to trimming and J lost 2 bases; unmatched junction nucleotides: 6. V gene TRBV18 combines with J gene TRBJ2-5, with 7 bases that match TRBD2. Sequenced material: tumor tissue (inferred from file names), taken from a patient given nivolumab and ipilimumab in sequence. This clonotype originated in a human donor with melanoma. This CDR3 reads CASSPPGGRQETQYF. In DNA, the CDR3 is TGTGCCAGCTCACCCCCGGGCGGGAGACAAGAGACCCAGTACTTC.